These 11 T cell receptor beta chains share one sample of origin, sequenced in a study of beta chain features in type 1 diabetes. Whole-study findings and limits: Within each of all four CD4+ subsets, Type 1 diabetes patients had TCRB CDR3s that were moderately but significantly shorter.

TCRB transcripts that were expressed got sequenced, as all of the isolated RNA had been reverse transcribed. TCRdb keeps only in-frame clones here, not all; method: immunoSEQ multiplex PCR. The sample holds hundreds of thousands of clones, over 13% seen once. Which antigens these TCRs recognize remains unknown. The source material was naive CD4+ T cells from blood. All receptors come from a man between 18 and 35 years old with type 1 diabetes.

This clone was counted a few times. The rearrangement uses TRBV7-9 and TRBJ1-6, with D possibly matching TRBD1 (5 bases). V was cut by 1 base and J by 10 bases, with 11 bases left in between. This CDR3 contains 14 residues. In germline, CDR1 is SEHNR, CDR2 FQNEAQ (reference sequence). CDR3 nucleotides: TGTGCCAGCAGCTTAGAAGGGGAAGCGTCACCCCTCCACTTT. Translating gives CASSLEGEASPLHF.

The chain combines TRBV5-1 with TRBJ2-3; 9 positions agree with TRBD2. The CDR3 runs to 14 residues. CDR1 and CDR2 from the germline V gene are SGHRS and YFSETQ. J lost 6 bases, V lost 7 bases, and 9 bases had no gene match. CDR3 sequence reads: CASGRAGGMDTQYF. As DNA, the CDR3 is TGCGCCAGCGGGAGAGCGGGGGGAATGGATACGCAGTATTTT.

The sample holds many counts of this clone. The chain recombines TRBV21-1 with TRBJ1-3; the table calls TRBD1, which could not be checked here. TRBV21-1 is a pseudogene. This CDR3 comprises 18 residues. The CDR3 nucleotides are TGTGCCAGCAGCCCTAGCGCCCGCCGGGACAGCTATGGAAACACCATATATTTT. Translating it yields CASSPSARRDSYGNTIYF.

This clone was detected a few times. This chain links TRBV30 with TRBJ2-6; D gene unclear. Germline CDR1 GTSNPN, CDR2 SVGIG (reference sequence). V lost 2 bases, J lost 3 bases, and 2 bases lay in between. The CDR3 runs to 12 residues. CDR3 DNA sequence: TGTGCCTGGAGTATTGGGGCCAACGTCCTGACTTTC. It codes for CAWSIGANVLTF.

This clone was counted between two and nine times. V usage is TRBV10-3 and J usage is TRBJ1-5; D is unclear. V dropped 1 base and J dropped 7 bases, with 8 bases sitting between them. Germline V gene data show CDR1 as ENHRY and CDR2 as SYGVKD. CDR3 length: 13 amino acids. The CDR3 bases are TGTGCCATCAGTGAGTGGGAGCGGCAGCCCCAGCATTTT. Its protein product is CAISEWERQPQHF.

In this sample, this clone turned up a few times. The CDR3 DNA reads TGCAGCGTTGCCGGACAGAACACTGAAGCTTTCTTT. It is translated as CSVAGQNTEAFF. The gene calls are TRBV29-1 and TRBJ1-1; D may be TRBD1 (5 bases). The germline V gene has CDR1 SQVTM and CDR2 ANQGSEA. The length of the CDR3 is 12 residues. Trimming took 4 bases from V and 1 from J, leaving 7 bases between them. The complete variable domain, with remaining parts taken from reference TRBV29-1 and TRBJ1-1, reads SAVISQKPSRDICQRGTSLTIQCQVDSQVTMMFWYRQQPGQSLTLIATANQGSEATYESGFVIDKFPISRPNLTFSTLTVSNMSPEDSSIYLCSVAGQNTEAFFGQGTRLTVV.

This chain connects TRBV7-2 to TRBJ1-1; D is unclear. Germline V lookup: CDR1 SGHTA, CDR2 FQGNSA. The CDR3 is made up of 13 amino acids. V was cut by 7 bases and J by 1 base, with 10 bases left in between. In nucleotides, the CDR3 is TGTGCCAGCACCCCCAGAGAGAACACTGAAGCTTTCTTT. This sequence encodes CASTPRENTEAFF.

This clone was seen more than once but under ten times. V usage is TRBV20-1 and J usage is TRBJ1-2; 8 bases are shared with TRBD1. Germline CDR1 DFQATT, CDR2 SNEGSKA (reference sequence). V lost 6 bases to trimming and J lost 7 bases; unmatched junction nucleotides: 4. CDR3 length: 11 amino acids. The CDR3 here is CSAQGEFGYTF. As DNA, the CDR3 is TGCAGTGCACAGGGGGAATTTGGCTACACCTTC.

The gene calls are TRBV28 and TRBJ2-1; D is uncertain. Between the trimmed V and J ends, which lost 5 bases and 1 base, there was a span of 18 bases. From germline, CDR1 is MDHEN and CDR2 SYDVKM. CDR3 length equals 17 residues. This chain's CDR3 is CASSRPLGRESYNEQFF. The CDR3 coding sequence is TGTGCCAGCAGTCGCCCCCTAGGTAGAGAGTCCTACAATGAGCAGTTCTTC.

This clone was picked up a small number of times. V is TRBV7-2 and J is TRBJ1-1; D unresolved. This CDR3 has 15 amino acids. Trimming removed 2 bases at V and 0 bases at J, with 10 bases between. Germline loops: CDR1 SGHTA, CDR2 FQGNSA. Here the CDR3 DNA reads TGTGCCAGCAGCTTAAGTGGCCAGGTGAACACTGAAGCTTTCTTT. As protein: CASSLSGQVNTEAFF.

This rearrangement joins TRBV5-1 to TRBJ2-7; 10 bases map to TRBD2. The ends lost 0 bases at V and 3 bases at J; junction bases unmatched: 6. The germline V gene has CDR1 SGHRS and CDR2 YFSETQ. The CDR3 loop spans 16 amino acids. CDR3 in DNA: TGCGCCAGCAGCTTGGGGCTAGCGGGAGAAATCTACGAGCAGTACTTC. It translates to CASSLGLAGEIYEQYF.